This T cell receptor beta chain comes out of a study of T cell repertoires in ileal Crohn's disease. Whole-study results and caveats: Clonality above 26.8% at surgery always came with endoscopic recurrence.

The sorted cells were lamina propria lymphocytes from surgical specimens, first isolated by density gradient. There are 15 residues in the CDR3. With V trimmed by 0 bases and J by 3 bases, 6 bases remained unmatched. Germline V gene sequence: CDR1 SGHNT, CDR2 YYREEE (reference sequence). The table came from immunoSEQ multiplex PCR; TCRdb's copy has only in-frame clones and leaves some out. The sample has 2,500 to 3,000 clones, 90% seen once. Concerning this clone: Its antigen is not identified.

This sequence originates from an adult with Crohn's disease. The rearrangement links TRBV5-4 to TRBJ2-7; 7 positions agree with TRBD2. Sequencing was performed on CD4+ T cells sorted from the ileum. CDR3 nucleotides: TGTGCCAGCAGCTTGGCGGAGGGCGGGGGCTACGAGCAGTACTTC. It is translated as CASSLAEGGGYEQYF. Combining the CDR3 with reference TRBV5-4 and TRBJ2-7 gives the whole variable domain ETGVTQSPTHLIKTRGQQVTLRCSSQSGHNTVSWYQQALGQGPQFIFQYYREEENGRGNFPPRFSGLQFPNYSSELNVNALELDDSALYLCASSLAEGGGYEQYFGPGTRLTVT.